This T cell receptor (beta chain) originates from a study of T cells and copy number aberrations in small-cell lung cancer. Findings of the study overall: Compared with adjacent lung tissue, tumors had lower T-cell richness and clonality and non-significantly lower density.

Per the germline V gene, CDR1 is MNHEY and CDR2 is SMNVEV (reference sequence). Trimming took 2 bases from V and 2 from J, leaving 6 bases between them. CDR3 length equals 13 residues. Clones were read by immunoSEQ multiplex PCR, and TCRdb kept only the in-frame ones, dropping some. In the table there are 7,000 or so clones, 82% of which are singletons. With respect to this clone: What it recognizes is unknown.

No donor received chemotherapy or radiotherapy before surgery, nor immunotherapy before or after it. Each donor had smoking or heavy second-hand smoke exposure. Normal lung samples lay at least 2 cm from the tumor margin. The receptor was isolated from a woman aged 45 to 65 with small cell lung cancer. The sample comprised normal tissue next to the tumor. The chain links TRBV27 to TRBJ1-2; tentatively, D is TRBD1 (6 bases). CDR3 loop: CASSLQGNYGYTF. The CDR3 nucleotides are TGTGCCAGCAGTTTACAGGGGAACTATGGCTACACCTTC.